The 14 T cell receptor beta chains below all came from one sample that was sequenced in a study of T cell responses to AZD1222 COVID-19 vaccine. Produced via immunoSEQ multiplex PCR; TCRdb's table is partial and in-frame only. The repertoire holds roughly 70,000 clones, with around nine tenths as singletons. This sample comprised peripheral blood, obtained 28 days after the second dose of the MenACWY control vaccine. These TCRs come from an adult who received the MenACWY meningococcal vaccine as a control.

The chain joins TRBV7-9 to TRBJ1-2; D possibly corresponds to TRBD1 (5 bases). V gave up 1 base and J gave up 4 bases, with 7 bases separating them. The CDR3 runs 13 residues. Per germline, CDR1 SEHNR and CDR2 FQNEAQ (reference sequence). CDR3 in DNA: TGTGCCAGCAGCTTAGGGGACCCCTATGGCTACACCTTC. It is translated as CASSLGDPYGYTF.

The chain uses TRBV30 and TRBJ2-3; 9 nucleotides match TRBD2. Germline lookup yields CDR1 GTSNPN and CDR2 SVGIG (reference sequence). V lost 3 bases, J lost 3 bases, and 4 bases stayed unmatched. The CDR3 extends over 14 amino acids. The CDR3: CAWRLAGNTDTQYF. The CDR3 DNA reads as TGTGCCTGGAGGCTAGCGGGAAATACAGATACGCAGTATTTT.

The chain links TRBV6-5 to TRBJ1-1; D is uncertain. Trimming shortened V by 6 bases and J by 1 base, and 9 bases separated the two germline ends. Germline CDR1 is MNHEY and CDR2 is SVGAGI. This CDR3 spans 13 amino acids. The CDR3 sequence: CASRPAGNTEAFF. Here the CDR3 DNA reads TGTGCCAGCAGACCGGCGGGGAACACTGAAGCTTTCTTT.

The rearrangement joins TRBV12-3 or TRBV12-4 to TRBJ2-7; tentatively, D is TRBD1 (7 bases). V was trimmed by 3 bases and J by 5 bases, leaving 11 bases between them. This CDR3 comprises 13 residues. The CDR3 spells CASSLEGQNEQYF. CDR3 DNA: TGTGCCAGCAGTTTGGAGGGACAGAACGAGCAGTACTTC.

The chain links TRBV10-1 to TRBJ2-2; D gene unclear. The CDR3 runs to 14 residues. The V gene lost 0 bases and the J gene lost 5 bases, with 7 bases spanning the gap. Germline CDR1 reads WNHNN; CDR2 reads SYGVQD (reference sequence). The CDR3 spells CASSESVGTGELFF. As DNA, the CDR3 is TGCGCCAGCAGTGAGTCGGTGGGGACCGGGGAGCTGTTTTTT.

This clone was counted between two and nine times. V usage is TRBV7-9 and J usage is TRBJ1-1; D unresolved. This CDR3 has 16 amino acids. Germline V gene data show CDR1 as SEHNR and CDR2 as FQNEAQ (reference sequence). The V and J ends lost 7 bases and 5 bases respectively, with 23 bases between them. In nucleotides, the CDR3 is TGTGCCAGCACCAACCTCAACACCCCTCGGAAGACTGAAGCTTTCTTT. Protein product: CASTNLNTPRKTEAFF.

This clone was seen a few times. The V call is TRBV6-5, the J call TRBJ1-1; D might be TRBD1 (5 bases). This CDR3 spans 15 amino acids. CDR1 is MNHEY, CDR2 SVGAGI, per germline. Between the trimmed V and J ends, which lost 5 bases and 1 base, there was a span of 14 bases. The CDR3 nucleotides are TGTGCCAGCAGTCCCCTGGGGACTTCGAACACTGAAGCTTTCTTT. This gives the protein CASSPLGTSNTEAFF.

J is TRBJ2-3 and V is TRBV27, with D possibly TRBD1 on 6 matching bases. The germline V and J ends were trimmed by 6 bases and 2 bases, with 12 bases remaining between them. This CDR3 spans 14 amino acids. Germline CDR1 reads MNHEY; CDR2 reads SMNVEV (reference sequence). The CDR3 region is CASSWGRNTDTQYF. CDR3 sequence (DNA): TGTGCCAGCAGCTGGGGGCGGAACACAGATACGCAGTATTTT.

The chain employs TRBV19 and TRBJ2-5; TRBD2 matches at 15 bases. The germline V gene encodes CDR1 LNHDA and CDR2 SQIVND (reference sequence). CDR3 length equals 16 residues. V lost 3 bases and J lost 4; bases outside the gene matches: 3. CDR3 sequence (DNA): TGTGCCAGTAGTATGGGGACTAGCGGGAGGCCAGAGACCCAGTACTTC. Translating gives CASSMGTSGRPETQYF.

The count of this clone is one. V is TRBV28 and J is TRBJ1-5; TRBD1 aligns across 9 bases. Per the germline V gene, CDR1 is MDHEN and CDR2 is SYDVKM. After removal of 5 bases from V and 4 bases from J, the junction contained 18 bases not matched to a gene. CDR3 length: 19 residues. The CDR3 nucleotides are TGTGCCAGCAGTCTGCCCGCCGGGACAGGGCAAGGGGGGAATCAGCCCCAGCATTTT. This codes for CASSLPAGTGQGGNQPQHF.

The chain carries TRBV19 and TRBJ1-2; no firm D call. The CDR3 totals 13 residues. Germline V gene lookup returns CDR1 LNHDA and CDR2 SQIVND (reference sequence). Trimming removed 4 bases from V and 0 bases from J, with 6 bases in between. For the CDR3, the DNA is TGTGCCAGTAGTAGGACGGCTAACTATGGCTACACCTTC. This encodes CASSRTANYGYTF.

The chain joins TRBV7-3 to TRBJ1-1, with D maybe TRBD1 (6 bases). The germline V and J ends were trimmed by 6 bases and 2 bases, with 10 bases remaining between them. Per the germline V gene, CDR1 is SGHTA and CDR2 is FQGTGA. The CDR3 is 13 residues long. This CDR3 reads CASSQDSNTEAFF. In nucleotides, the CDR3 is TGTGCCAGCAGTCAGGACAGTAACACTGAAGCTTTCTTT.

V gene TRBV19 combines with J gene TRBJ1-1, with unresolved D. V was clipped by 0 bases and J by 0 bases, with 5 bases between them. The CDR3 contains 14 residues. Per the germline V gene, CDR1 is LNHDA and CDR2 is SQIVND (reference sequence). CDR3 DNA: TGTGCCAGTAGTATAGACCTTATGAACACTGAAGCTTTCTTT. It is translated as CASSIDLMNTEAFF.

The rearrangement joins TRBV12-3 or TRBV12-4 to TRBJ1-2, with D hard to call. This CDR3 is built from 13 residues. V was trimmed by 6 bases and J by 3 bases, leaving 11 bases between them. This CDR3 reads CASSEALHYGYTF. The CDR3 DNA reads as TGTGCCAGCAGCGAAGCCCTGCACTATGGCTACACCTTC.